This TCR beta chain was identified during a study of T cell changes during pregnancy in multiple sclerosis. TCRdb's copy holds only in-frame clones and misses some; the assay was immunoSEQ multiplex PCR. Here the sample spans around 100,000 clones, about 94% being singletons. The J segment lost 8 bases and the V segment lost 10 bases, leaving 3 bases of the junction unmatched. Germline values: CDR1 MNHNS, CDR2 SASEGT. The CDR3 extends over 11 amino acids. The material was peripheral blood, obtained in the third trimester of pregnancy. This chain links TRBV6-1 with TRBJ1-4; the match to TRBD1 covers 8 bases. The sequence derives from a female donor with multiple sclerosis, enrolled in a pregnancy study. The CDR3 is CATRTGEKLFF. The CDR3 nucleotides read TGTGCCACCCGGACAGGGGAAAAACTGTTTTTT.